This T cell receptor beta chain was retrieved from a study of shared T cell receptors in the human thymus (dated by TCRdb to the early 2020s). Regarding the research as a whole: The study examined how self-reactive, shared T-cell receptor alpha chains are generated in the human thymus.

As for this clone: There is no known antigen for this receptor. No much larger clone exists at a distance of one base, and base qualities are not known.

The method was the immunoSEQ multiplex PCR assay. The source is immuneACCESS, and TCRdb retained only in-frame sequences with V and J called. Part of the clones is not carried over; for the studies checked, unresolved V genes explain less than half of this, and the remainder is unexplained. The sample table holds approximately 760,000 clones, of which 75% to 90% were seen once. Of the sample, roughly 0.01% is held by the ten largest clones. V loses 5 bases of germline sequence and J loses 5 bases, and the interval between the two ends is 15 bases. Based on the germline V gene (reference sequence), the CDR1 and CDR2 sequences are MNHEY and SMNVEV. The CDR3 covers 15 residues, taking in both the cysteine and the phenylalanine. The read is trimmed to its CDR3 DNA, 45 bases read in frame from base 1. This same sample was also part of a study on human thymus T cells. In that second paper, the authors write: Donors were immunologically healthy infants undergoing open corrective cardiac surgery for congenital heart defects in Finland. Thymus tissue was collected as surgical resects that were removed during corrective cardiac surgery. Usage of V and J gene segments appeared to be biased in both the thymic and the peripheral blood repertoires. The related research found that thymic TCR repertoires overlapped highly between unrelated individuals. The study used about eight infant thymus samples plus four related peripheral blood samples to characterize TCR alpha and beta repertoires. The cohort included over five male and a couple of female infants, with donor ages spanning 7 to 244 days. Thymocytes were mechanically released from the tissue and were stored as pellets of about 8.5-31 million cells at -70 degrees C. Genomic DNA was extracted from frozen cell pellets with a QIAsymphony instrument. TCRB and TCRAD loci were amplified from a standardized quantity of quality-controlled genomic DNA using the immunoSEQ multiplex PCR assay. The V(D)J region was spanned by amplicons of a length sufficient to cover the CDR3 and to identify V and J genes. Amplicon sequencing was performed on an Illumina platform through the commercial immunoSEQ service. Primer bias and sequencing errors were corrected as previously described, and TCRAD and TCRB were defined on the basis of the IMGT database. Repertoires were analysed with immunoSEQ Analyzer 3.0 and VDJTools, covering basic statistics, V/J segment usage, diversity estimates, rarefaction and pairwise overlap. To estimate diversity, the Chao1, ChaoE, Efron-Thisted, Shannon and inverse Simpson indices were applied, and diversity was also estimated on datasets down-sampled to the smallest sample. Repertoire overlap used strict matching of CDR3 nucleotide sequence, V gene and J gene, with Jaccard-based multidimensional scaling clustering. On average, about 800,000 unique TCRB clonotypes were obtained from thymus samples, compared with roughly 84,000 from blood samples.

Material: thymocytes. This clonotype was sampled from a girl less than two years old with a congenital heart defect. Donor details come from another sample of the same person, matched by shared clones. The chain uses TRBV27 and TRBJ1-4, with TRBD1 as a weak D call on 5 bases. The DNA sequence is TGTGCCAGCAGTCCCACGGGGGTAGTAAATGAAAAACTGTTTTTT. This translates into CASSPTGVVNEKLFF.